What follows is one T cell receptor beta chain and its context. Antigen unknown. Generation of TCR beta libraries employed quantitative 5'-RACE incorporating molecular barcodes. In TCRdb, the 5' RACE reads were re-called with MiXCR into one record per CDR3 protein. The sample has 100,000 to 150,000 distinct CDR3 sequences, approximately 17% seen once. The V gene lost 0 bases and the J gene lost 5 bases, with 14 bases spanning the gap. Germline V gene lookup returns CDR1 DFQATT and CDR2 SNEGSKA (reference sequence). CDR3 length equals 16 residues. The data originate from a study of CD8 T cells in ankylosing spondylitis. Whole-study findings and limits: What seemed typical of ankylosing spondylitis blood was a TCR beta motif built from under 10 highly homologous variants.

The chain links TRBV20-1 to TRBJ1-6; D is possibly TRBD1 (6 bases). The clonotype originates from a male donor with ankylosing spondylitis. Sequenced: blood, either unsorted or a sorted T cell fraction (not recorded which). The DNA for the CDR3 is TGCAGTGCTAGAGATATAACAGGGAGCAATAATTCACCCCTCCACTTT. Its protein is CSARDITGSNNSPLHF.